This is a list of T cell receptor beta chains from one sample in a study of blood T cell repertoires in COVID-19. The table came from immunoSEQ multiplex PCR; TCRdb's copy has only in-frame clones and leaves some out. The sample consists of under 200,000 clones, roughly 79% of them appearing once. The sequenced sample consisted of peripheral blood. Receptor source: a man aged 55 to 70 with active or convalescent COVID-19. The CDR3 runs from the conserved cysteine through the conserved F or W. A D gene is named only where the DNA matches it firmly. Some rows mark clone size as missing; the rest say once, few, many or name a class of expanded clone.

clone_size: few
j_call: TRBJ2-7
d_call: TRBD2
v_call: TRBV30
cdr3_aa: CAWTLWTSDYEQYF
cdr3_nt: TGTGCCTGGACTTTATGGACTAGCGACTACGAGCAGTACTTC

clone_size: .
j_call: TRBJ2-6
d_call: .
v_call: TRBV18
cdr3_aa: CASSPTGANVLTF
cdr3_nt: TGTGCCAGCTCACCAACAGGGGCCAACGTCCTGACTTTC

clone_size: .
j_call: TRBJ2-7
d_call: TRBD2
v_call: TRBV6-5
cdr3_aa: CASSYPRGGRAEQYF
cdr3_nt: TGTGCCAGCAGTTACCCACGGGGCGGGAGGGCCGAGCAGTACTTC

clone_size: .
j_call: TRBJ1-1
d_call: .
v_call: TRBV3-1/TRBV3-2
cdr3_aa: CASSPTEQGPTSAFF
cdr3_nt: TGTGCCAGCAGCCCGACTGAACAGGGTCCTACCTCCGCTTTCTTT

clone_size: .
j_call: TRBJ1-2
d_call: .
v_call: TRBV5-6
cdr3_aa: CASSFDTGTSNYGYTF
cdr3_nt: TGTGCCAGCAGCTTTGACACAGGGACCTCTAACTATGGCTACACCTTC

clone_size: .
j_call: TRBJ1-6
d_call: .
v_call: TRBV6-1
cdr3_aa: CASSEVVTAYNSPLHF
cdr3_nt: TGTGCCAGCAGTGAAGTCGTAACAGCCTATAATTCACCCCTCCACTTT

clone_size: .
j_call: TRBJ2-7
d_call: .
v_call: TRBV23-1
cdr3_aa: CASSQQGYEQYF
cdr3_nt: TGCGCCAGCAGTCAACAGGGATACGAGCAGTACTTC

clone_size: .
j_call: TRBJ2-5
d_call: .
v_call: TRBV9
cdr3_aa: CASSVGGRGETQYF
cdr3_nt: TGTGCCAGCAGCGTTGGAGGCCGGGGGGAGACCCAGTACTTC

clone_size: .
j_call: TRBJ1-4
d_call: .
v_call: TRBV28
cdr3_aa: CASTQLLTGNEKLFF
cdr3_nt: TGTGCCAGCACCCAGCTTTTGACAGGAAATGAAAAACTGTTTTTT

clone_size: few
j_call: TRBJ2-5
d_call: TRBD1
v_call: TRBV24-1
cdr3_aa: CASGQEETQYF
cdr3_nt: TGTGCCTCGGGACAGGAAGAGACCCAGTACTTC

clone_size: .
j_call: TRBJ1-5
d_call: .
v_call: TRBV2
cdr3_aa: CASSELGRGHQPQHF
cdr3_nt: TGTGCCAGCAGTGAATTGGGCAGGGGCCATCAGCCCCAGCATTTT

clone_size: .
j_call: TRBJ2-1
d_call: TRBD2
v_call: TRBV19
cdr3_aa: CASSPIAGDAPTEQFF
cdr3_nt: TGTGCCAGTAGTCCCATAGCGGGAGACGCCCCAACTGAGCAGTTCTTC

clone_size: .
j_call: TRBJ2-7
d_call: .
v_call: TRBV7-2
cdr3_aa: CASSLSGEGYEQYF
cdr3_nt: TGTGCCAGCAGCTTATCGGGTGAGGGTTACGAGCAGTACTTC

clone_size: .
j_call: TRBJ2-2
d_call: .
v_call: TRBV3-1/TRBV3-2
cdr3_aa: CASSPWDKNTGELFF
cdr3_nt: TGTGCCAGCAGCCCCTGGGACAAGAACACCGGGGAGCTGTTTTTT

clone_size: .
j_call: TRBJ2-1
d_call: .
v_call: TRBV13
cdr3_aa: CASSYPGTGGTNEQFF
cdr3_nt: TGTGCCAGCAGCTACCCGGGGACGGGGGGCACCAATGAGCAGTTCTTC

clone_size: .
j_call: TRBJ2-2
d_call: .
v_call: TRBV21-1
cdr3_aa: CASSTPRNTGELFF
cdr3_nt: TGTGCCAGCAGCACCCCCCGGAACACCGGGGAGCTGTTTTTT

clone_size: few
j_call: TRBJ2-3
d_call: .
v_call: TRBV29-1
cdr3_aa: CSVEATLGVGDTQYF
cdr3_nt: TGCAGCGTTGAAGCCACCTTGGGAGTCGGGGATACGCAGTATTTT

clone_size: .
j_call: TRBJ1-1
d_call: .
v_call: TRBV7-2
cdr3_aa: CASSPSRYNTEAFF
cdr3_nt: TGTGCCAGCAGCCCGTCCAGGTATAACACTGAAGCTTTCTTT

clone_size: .
j_call: TRBJ2-1
d_call: .
v_call: TRBV4-1
cdr3_aa: CASSQDPGSSSYNEQFF
cdr3_nt: TGCGCCAGCAGCCAAGATCCAGGATCAAGCTCCTACAATGAGCAGTTCTTC

clone_size: .
j_call: TRBJ2-2
d_call: .
v_call: TRBV29-1
cdr3_aa: CSGGRLTGELFF
cdr3_nt: TGCAGCGGTGGCAGGCTGACCGGGGAGCTGTTTTTT

clone_size: once
j_call: TRBJ2-2
d_call: .
v_call: TRBV4-2
cdr3_aa: CASSQAGRGTNTGELFF
cdr3_nt: TGTGCCAGCAGCCAAGCGGGGCGGGGAACGAACACCGGGGAGCTGTTTTTT

clone_size: .
j_call: TRBJ1-4
d_call: .
v_call: TRBV6-1
cdr3_aa: CASSEPGGGTNEKLFF
cdr3_nt: TGTGCCAGCAGTGAACCTGGGGGAGGAACTAATGAAAAACTGTTTTTT

clone_size: few
j_call: TRBJ1-2
d_call: TRBD1
v_call: TRBV19
cdr3_aa: CAPKGQGDRRYGYTF
cdr3_nt: TGTGCCCCCAAAGGGCAGGGGGACAGACGATATGGCTACACCTTC

clone_size: .
j_call: TRBJ2-5
d_call: TRBD1
v_call: TRBV5-1
cdr3_aa: CASSLGSGQGLETQYF
cdr3_nt: TGCGCCAGCAGCTTAGGTTCGGGACAGGGACTTGAGACCCAGTACTTC

clone_size: .
j_call: TRBJ2-7
d_call: .
v_call: TRBV29-1
cdr3_aa: CSVGQLTSYEQYF
cdr3_nt: TGCAGCGTTGGACAGCTTACCTCCTACGAGCAGTACTTC

clone_size: .
j_call: TRBJ2-5
d_call: .
v_call: TRBV3-1/TRBV3-2
cdr3_aa: CASSQGRGEAGTQYF
cdr3_nt: TGTGCCAGCAGCCAAGGGAGGGGCGAGGCAGGGACCCAGTACTTC

clone_size: .
j_call: TRBJ2-3
d_call: .
v_call: TRBV19
cdr3_aa: CASTYRISTDTQYF
cdr3_nt: TGTGCCAGTACCTACAGGATTAGCACAGATACGCAGTATTTT

clone_size: few
j_call: TRBJ1-5
d_call: .
v_call: TRBV7-9
cdr3_aa: CASSPQSGNSNQPQHF
cdr3_nt: TGTGCCAGCAGCCCTCAGAGCGGGAATAGCAATCAGCCCCAGCATTTT

clone_size: once
j_call: TRBJ2-7
d_call: .
v_call: TRBV10-1
cdr3_aa: CASSEIHPTGVQSYEQYF
cdr3_nt: TGCGCCAGCAGTGAAATCCACCCGACAGGTGTGCAGTCCTACGAGCAGTACTTC

clone_size: .
j_call: TRBJ1-5
d_call: .
v_call: TRBV21-1
cdr3_aa: CASSKDSRGRQGHQPQHF
cdr3_nt: TGTGCCAGCAGCAAAGATTCGAGGGGGCGACAGGGCCATCAGCCCCAGCATTTT

clone_size: once
j_call: TRBJ2-7
d_call: TRBD1
v_call: TRBV10-3
cdr3_aa: CAISESGTGGYEQYF
cdr3_nt: TGTGCCATCAGTGAGTCAGGGACAGGGGGCTACGAGCAGTACTTC

clone_size: .
j_call: TRBJ2-2
d_call: .
v_call: TRBV7-3
cdr3_aa: CASSLEGVRDTGELFF
cdr3_nt: TGTGCCAGCAGCTTAGAGGGGGTTAGGGACACCGGGGAGCTGTTTTTT

clone_size: once
j_call: TRBJ2-1
d_call: TRBD2
v_call: TRBV11-1
cdr3_aa: CASMGREGNNEQFF
cdr3_nt: TGTGCCAGCATGGGGCGGGAGGGCAACAATGAGCAGTTCTTC

clone_size: .
j_call: TRBJ2-3
d_call: .
v_call: TRBV5-1
cdr3_aa: CASSSYSGAGDTQYF
cdr3_nt: TGCGCCAGCAGCTCCTATAGCGGAGCGGGAGATACGCAGTATTTT

clone_size: once
j_call: TRBJ1-6
d_call: TRBD1
v_call: TRBV7-8
cdr3_aa: CASSSWDRGRSPLHF
cdr3_nt: TGTGCCAGCAGCTCCTGGGACAGGGGGCGTTCACCCCTCCACTTT

clone_size: once
j_call: TRBJ2-2
d_call: .
v_call: TRBV9
cdr3_aa: CASSAPGNTGELFF
cdr3_nt: TGTGCCAGCAGCGCCCCAGGGAACACCGGGGAGCTGTTTTTT

clone_size: .
j_call: TRBJ1-1
d_call: .
v_call: TRBV9
cdr3_aa: CASSWGVGNTEAFF
cdr3_nt: TGTGCCAGCAGCTGGGGCGTCGGGAACACTGAAGCTTTCTTT

clone_size: once
j_call: TRBJ1-1
d_call: .
v_call: TRBV27
cdr3_aa: CASSFQMNTEAFF
cdr3_nt: TGTGCCAGCAGTTTCCAGATGAACACTGAAGCTTTCTTT

clone_size: once
j_call: TRBJ2-7
d_call: .
v_call: TRBV6-5
cdr3_aa: CASSYSGGGYEQYF
cdr3_nt: TGTGCCAGCAGTTACTCAGGGGGGGGGTACGAGCAGTACTTC

clone_size: .
j_call: TRBJ2-7
d_call: TRBD2
v_call: TRBV5-1
cdr3_aa: CASSLAAGGGHEQYF
cdr3_nt: TGCGCCAGCAGCTTGGCAGCGGGAGGGGGCCACGAGCAGTACTTC

clone_size: .
j_call: TRBJ2-1
d_call: TRBD2
v_call: TRBV29-1
cdr3_aa: CSVELGTGGVGNEQFF
cdr3_nt: TGCAGCGTTGAACTGGGTACGGGGGGAGTGGGAAATGAGCAGTTCTTC

clone_size: once
j_call: TRBJ2-3
d_call: .
v_call: TRBV28
cdr3_aa: CASSVPRGRDTQYF
cdr3_nt: TGTGCCAGCAGCGTCCCTCGGGGGAGAGATACGCAGTATTTT

clone_size: .
j_call: TRBJ2-5
d_call: TRBD2
v_call: TRBV19
cdr3_aa: CASSRGFGTSGNYLQETQYF
cdr3_nt: TGTGCCAGTAGTAGAGGGTTCGGGACTAGCGGGAATTACCTACAAGAGACCCAGTACTTC

clone_size: .
j_call: TRBJ2-5
d_call: .
v_call: TRBV7-3
cdr3_aa: CASSLTVGETQYF
cdr3_nt: TGTGCCAGCAGCTTAACTGTCGGAGAGACCCAGTACTTC

clone_size: .
j_call: TRBJ1-1
d_call: .
v_call: TRBV7-2
cdr3_aa: CASSPPGILNTEAFF
cdr3_nt: TGTGCCAGCAGCCCCCCCGGGATTTTGAACACTGAAGCTTTCTTT

clone_size: few
j_call: TRBJ2-1
d_call: TRBD2
v_call: TRBV9
cdr3_aa: CASSDGTSGRYEQFF
cdr3_nt: TGTGCCAGCAGCGATGGGACTAGCGGGAGGTATGAGCAGTTCTTC